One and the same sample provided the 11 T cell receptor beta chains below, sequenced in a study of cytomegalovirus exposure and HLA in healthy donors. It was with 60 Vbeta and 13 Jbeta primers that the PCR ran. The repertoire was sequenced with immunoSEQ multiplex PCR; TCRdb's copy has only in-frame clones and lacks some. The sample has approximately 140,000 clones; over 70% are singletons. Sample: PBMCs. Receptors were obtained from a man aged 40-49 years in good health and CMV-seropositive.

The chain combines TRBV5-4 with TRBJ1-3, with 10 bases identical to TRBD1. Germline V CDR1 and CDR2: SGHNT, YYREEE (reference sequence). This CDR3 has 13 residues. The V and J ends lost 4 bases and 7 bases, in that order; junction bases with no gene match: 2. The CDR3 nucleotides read TGTGCCAGCAGCCAGACAGGGGGCAACACCATATATTTT. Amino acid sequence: CASSQTGGNTIYF.

The CDR3 sequence is CASRVQGAHCEQYF. The CDR3 coding sequence is TGTGCCAGCAGGGTACAGGGGGCGCATTGCGAGCAGTACTTC. The chain employs TRBV28 and TRBJ2-7; TRBD1 matches 9 bases. J gave up 6 bases and V 6 bases, and 9 bases lay outside the gene matches. This CDR3 has 14 residues. From germline, CDR1 is MDHEN and CDR2 SYDVKM.

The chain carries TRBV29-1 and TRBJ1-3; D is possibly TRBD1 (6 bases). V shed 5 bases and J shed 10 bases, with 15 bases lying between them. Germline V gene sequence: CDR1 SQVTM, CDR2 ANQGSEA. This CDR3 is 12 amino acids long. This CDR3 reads CSVPGASGTIYF. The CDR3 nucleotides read TGCAGCGTTCCAGGGGCGTCTGGGACCATATATTTT.

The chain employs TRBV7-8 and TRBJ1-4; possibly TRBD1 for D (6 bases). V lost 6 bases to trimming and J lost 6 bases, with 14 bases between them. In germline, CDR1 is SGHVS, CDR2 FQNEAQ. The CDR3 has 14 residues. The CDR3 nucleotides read TGTGCCAGCAGAAAGGGGGGGCCCCATGAAAAACTGTTTTTT. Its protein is CASRKGGPHEKLFF.

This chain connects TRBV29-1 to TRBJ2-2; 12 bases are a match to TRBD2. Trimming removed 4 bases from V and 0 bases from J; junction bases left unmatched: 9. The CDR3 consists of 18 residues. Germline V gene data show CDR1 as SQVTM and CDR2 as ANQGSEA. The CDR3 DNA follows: TGCAGCGTTGCCGGACTAGCGGGGCTCACTCCGAACACCGGGGAGCTGTTTTTT. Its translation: CSVAGLAGLTPNTGELFF.

CDR3 sequence reads: CASSAAGTGSYEQYF. CDR3 DNA sequence: TGTGCCAGTAGTGCGGCCGGGACAGGGTCTTACGAGCAGTACTTC. The chain combines TRBV19 with TRBJ2-7, with 9 bases fitting TRBD1. The CDR3 length is 15 residues. Germline lookup yields CDR1 LNHDA and CDR2 SQIVND (reference sequence). With V trimmed by 5 bases and J by 4 bases, 9 bases remained unmatched.

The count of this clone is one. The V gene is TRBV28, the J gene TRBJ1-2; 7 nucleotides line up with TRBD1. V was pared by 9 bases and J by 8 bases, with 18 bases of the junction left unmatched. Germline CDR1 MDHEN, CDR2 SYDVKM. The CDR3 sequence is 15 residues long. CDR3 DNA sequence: TGTGCCAGTAACGATCCTGCGACAGGGTTAGTAGGCTACACCTTC. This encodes CASNDPATGLVGYTF.

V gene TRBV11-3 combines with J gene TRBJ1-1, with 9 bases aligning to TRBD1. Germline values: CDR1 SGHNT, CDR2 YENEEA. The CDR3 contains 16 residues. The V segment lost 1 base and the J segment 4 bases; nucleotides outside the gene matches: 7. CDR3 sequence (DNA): TGTGCCAGCAGCTTAGGCGGGACAGGGAGGGCCACTGAAGCTTTCTTT. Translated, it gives CASSLGGTGRATEAFF.

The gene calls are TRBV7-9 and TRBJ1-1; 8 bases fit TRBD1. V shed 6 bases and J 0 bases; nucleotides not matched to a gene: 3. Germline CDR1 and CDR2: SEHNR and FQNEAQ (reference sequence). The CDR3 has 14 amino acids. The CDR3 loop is CASRSGGMNTEAFF. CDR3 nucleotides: TGTGCCAGCAGATCAGGGGGCATGAACACTGAAGCTTTCTTT.

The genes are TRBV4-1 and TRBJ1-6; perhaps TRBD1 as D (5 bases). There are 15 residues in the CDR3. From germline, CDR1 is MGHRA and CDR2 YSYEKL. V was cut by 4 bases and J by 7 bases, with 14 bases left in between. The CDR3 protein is CASSPQQEMNSPLHF. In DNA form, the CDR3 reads TGCGCCAGCAGCCCTCAACAGGAGATGAATTCACCCCTCCACTTT.

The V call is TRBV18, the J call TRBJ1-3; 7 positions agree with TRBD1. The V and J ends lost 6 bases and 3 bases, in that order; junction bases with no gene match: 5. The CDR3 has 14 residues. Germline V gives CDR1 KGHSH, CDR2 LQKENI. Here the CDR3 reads CASSQQGNGNTIYF. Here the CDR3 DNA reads TGTGCCAGCTCCCAACAGGGGAATGGAAACACCATATATTTT.